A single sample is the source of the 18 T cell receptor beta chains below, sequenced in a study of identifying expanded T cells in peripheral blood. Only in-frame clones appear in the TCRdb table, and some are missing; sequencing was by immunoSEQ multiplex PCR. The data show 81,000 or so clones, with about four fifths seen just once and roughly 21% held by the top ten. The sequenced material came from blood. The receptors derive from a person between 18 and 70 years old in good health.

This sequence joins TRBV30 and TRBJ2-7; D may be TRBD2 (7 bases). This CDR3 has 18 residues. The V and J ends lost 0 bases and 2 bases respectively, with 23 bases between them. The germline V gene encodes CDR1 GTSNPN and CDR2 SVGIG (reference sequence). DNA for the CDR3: TGTGCCTGGAGTGTACTGTCTCTGAGGGGGGGCCGAACCTACGAGCAGTACTTC. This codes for CAWSVLSLRGGRTYEQYF.

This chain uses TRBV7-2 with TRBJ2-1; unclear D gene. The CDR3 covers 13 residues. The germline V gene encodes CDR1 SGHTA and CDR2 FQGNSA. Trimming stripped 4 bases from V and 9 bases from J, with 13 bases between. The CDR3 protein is CASSSLPDTEQFF. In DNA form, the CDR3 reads TGTGCCAGCAGCTCTCTCCCGGATACTGAGCAGTTCTTC. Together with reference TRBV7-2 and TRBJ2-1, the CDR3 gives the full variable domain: GAGVSQSPSNKVTEKGKDVELRCDPISGHTALYWYRQSLGQGLEFLIYFQGNSAPDKSGLPSDRFSAERTGGSVSTLTIQRTQQEDSAVYLCASSSLPDTEQFFGPGTRLTVL.

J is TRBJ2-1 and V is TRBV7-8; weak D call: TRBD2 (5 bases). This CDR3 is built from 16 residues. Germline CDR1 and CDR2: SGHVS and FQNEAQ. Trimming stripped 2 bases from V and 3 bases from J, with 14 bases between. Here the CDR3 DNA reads TGTGCCAGCAGCTTACCCTTAACGGGAAGCTACAATGAGCAGTTCTTC. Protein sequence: CASSLPLTGSYNEQFF.

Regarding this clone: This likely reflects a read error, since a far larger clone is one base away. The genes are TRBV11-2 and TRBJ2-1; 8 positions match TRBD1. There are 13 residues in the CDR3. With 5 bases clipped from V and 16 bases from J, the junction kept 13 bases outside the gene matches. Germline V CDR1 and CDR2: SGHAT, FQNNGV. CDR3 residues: CASSAPQQGEYFF. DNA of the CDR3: TGTGCCAGCAGCGCTCCGCAACAGGGGGAGTATTTCTTC.

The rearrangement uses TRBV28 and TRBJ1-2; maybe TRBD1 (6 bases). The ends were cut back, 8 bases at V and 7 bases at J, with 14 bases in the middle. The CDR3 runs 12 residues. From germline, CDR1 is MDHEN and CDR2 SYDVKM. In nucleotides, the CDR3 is TGTGCCAGCCTGACAGGCGCGGGTGGCTACACCTTC. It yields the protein CASLTGAGGYTF.

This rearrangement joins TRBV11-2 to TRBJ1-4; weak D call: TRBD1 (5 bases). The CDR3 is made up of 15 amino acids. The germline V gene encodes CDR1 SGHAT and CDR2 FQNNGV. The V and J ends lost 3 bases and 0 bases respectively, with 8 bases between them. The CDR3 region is CASSFLGPTNEKLFF. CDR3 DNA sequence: TGTGCCAGCAGCTTCTTGGGGCCAACTAATGAAAAACTGTTTTTT.

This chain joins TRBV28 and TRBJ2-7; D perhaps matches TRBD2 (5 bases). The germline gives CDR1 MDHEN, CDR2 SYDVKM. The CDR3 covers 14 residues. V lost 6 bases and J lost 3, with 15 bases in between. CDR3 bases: TGTGCCAGCAGCCCTAGGACGGGGAACTACGAGCAGTACTTC. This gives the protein CASSPRTGNYEQYF.

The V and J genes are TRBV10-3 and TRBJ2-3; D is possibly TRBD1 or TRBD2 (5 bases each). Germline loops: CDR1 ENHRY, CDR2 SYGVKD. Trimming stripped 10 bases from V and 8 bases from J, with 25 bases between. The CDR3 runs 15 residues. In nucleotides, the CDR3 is TGTGCCACCCAATGGGGTAGGGGTCGGGGTGGTACGCAGTATTTT. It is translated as CATQWGRGRGGTQYF.

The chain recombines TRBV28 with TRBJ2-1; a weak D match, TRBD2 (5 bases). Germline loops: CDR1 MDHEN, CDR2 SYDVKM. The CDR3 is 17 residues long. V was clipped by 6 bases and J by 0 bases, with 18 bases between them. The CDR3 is CASRPQNWTGSYNEQFF. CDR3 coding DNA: TGTGCCAGCAGACCCCAAAACTGGACTGGCTCCTACAATGAGCAGTTCTTC.

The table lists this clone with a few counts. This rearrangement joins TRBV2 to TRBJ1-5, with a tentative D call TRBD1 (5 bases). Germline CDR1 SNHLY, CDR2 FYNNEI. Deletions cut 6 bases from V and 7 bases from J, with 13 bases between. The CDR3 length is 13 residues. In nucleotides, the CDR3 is TGTGCCAGCAGGGGGACGGTAGGCCAGCCCCAGCATTTT. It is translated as CASRGTVGQPQHF. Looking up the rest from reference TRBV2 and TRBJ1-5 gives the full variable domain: EPEVTQTPSHQVTQMGQEVILRCVPISNHLYFYWYRQILGQKVEFLVSFYNNEISEKSEIFDDQFSVERPDGSNFTLKIRSTKLEDSAMYFCASRGTVGQPQHFGDGTRLSIL.

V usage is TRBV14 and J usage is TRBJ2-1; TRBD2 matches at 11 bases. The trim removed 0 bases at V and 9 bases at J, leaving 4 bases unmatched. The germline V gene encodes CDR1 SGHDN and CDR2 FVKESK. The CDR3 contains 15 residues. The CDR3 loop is CASSQELAGGPEQFF. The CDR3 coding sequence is TGTGCCAGCAGCCAAGAGTTAGCGGGAGGGCCTGAGCAGTTCTTC.

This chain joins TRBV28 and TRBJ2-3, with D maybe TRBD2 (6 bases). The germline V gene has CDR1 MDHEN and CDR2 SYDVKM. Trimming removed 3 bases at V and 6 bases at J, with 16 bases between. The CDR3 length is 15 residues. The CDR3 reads CASSFGGSRGDTQYF. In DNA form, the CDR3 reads TGTGCCAGCAGTTTCGGAGGGTCCAGAGGCGATACGCAGTATTTT. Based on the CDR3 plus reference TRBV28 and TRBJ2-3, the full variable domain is DVKVTQSSRYLVKRTGEKVFLECVQDMDHENMFWYRQDPGLGLRLIYFSYDVKMKEKGDIPEGYSVSREKKERFSLILESASTNQTSMYLCASSFGGSRGDTQYFGPGTRLTVL.

For the CDR3, the DNA is TGTGCCAGCTCACCACCGGGAGGGCGCGGTTCGAACACTGAAGCTTTCTTT. Encoded protein: CASSPPGGRGSNTEAFF. This rearrangement joins TRBV18 to TRBJ1-1; D unresolved. The CDR3 has 17 amino acids. V was clipped by 0 bases and J by 1 base, with 15 bases between them. The germline gives CDR1 KGHSH, CDR2 LQKENI.

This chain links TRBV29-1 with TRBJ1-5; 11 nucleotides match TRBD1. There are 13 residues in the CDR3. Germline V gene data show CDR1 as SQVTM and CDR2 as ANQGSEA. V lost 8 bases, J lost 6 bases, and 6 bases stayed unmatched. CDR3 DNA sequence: TGCAGCTTTGGACAGGGGGCAGGTCAGCCCCAGCATTTT. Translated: CSFGQGAGQPQHF.

For the CDR3, the DNA is TGTGCCAGCAGCCAAGGTGCCGAAATTCAGTACTTC. Its translation: CASSQGAEIQYF. The rearrangement joins TRBV4-2 to TRBJ2-4; D unclear. The germline CDR1 and CDR2 sequences are LGHNA and YNFKEQ. The V end lost 1 base, the J end lost 10 bases, and 8 bases lay between the germline ends. This CDR3 region has 12 residues.

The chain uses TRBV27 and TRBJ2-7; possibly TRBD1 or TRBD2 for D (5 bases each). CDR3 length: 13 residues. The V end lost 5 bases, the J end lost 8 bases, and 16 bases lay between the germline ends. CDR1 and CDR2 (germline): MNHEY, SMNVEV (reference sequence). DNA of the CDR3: TGTGCCAGCAGTCCCCCGGGACGGAATAAGCAGTACTTC. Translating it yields CASSPPGRNKQYF.

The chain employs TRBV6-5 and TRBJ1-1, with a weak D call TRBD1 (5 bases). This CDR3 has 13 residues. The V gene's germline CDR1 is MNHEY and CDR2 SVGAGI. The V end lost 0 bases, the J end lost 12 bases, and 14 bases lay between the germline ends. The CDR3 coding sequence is TGTGCCAGCAGTTACTCGCTCCAGGGTATTCCTTTCTTT. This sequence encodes CASSYSLQGIPFF.

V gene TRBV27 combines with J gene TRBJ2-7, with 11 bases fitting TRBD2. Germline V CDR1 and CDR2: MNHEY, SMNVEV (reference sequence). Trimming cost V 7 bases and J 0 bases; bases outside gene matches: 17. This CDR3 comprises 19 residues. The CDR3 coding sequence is TGTGCCAGCACCGGACCCCCAACTAGCGGGAGTCCTCGCTCCTACGAGCAGTACTTC. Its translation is CASTGPPTSGSPRSYEQYF.